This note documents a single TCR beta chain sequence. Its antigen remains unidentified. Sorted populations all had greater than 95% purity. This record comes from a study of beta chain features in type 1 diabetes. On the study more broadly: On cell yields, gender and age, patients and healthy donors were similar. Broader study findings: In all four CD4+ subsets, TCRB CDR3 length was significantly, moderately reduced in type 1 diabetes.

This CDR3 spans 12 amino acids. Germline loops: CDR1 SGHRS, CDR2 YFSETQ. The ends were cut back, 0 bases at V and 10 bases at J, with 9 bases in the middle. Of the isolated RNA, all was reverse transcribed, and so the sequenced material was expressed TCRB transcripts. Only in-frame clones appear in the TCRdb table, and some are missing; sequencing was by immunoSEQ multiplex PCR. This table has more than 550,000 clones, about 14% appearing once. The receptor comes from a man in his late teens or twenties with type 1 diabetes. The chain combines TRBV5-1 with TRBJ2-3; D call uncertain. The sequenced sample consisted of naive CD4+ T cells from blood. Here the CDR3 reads CASSLEPPAQYF. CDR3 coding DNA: TGCGCCAGCAGCTTGGAGCCTCCAGCGCAGTATTTT. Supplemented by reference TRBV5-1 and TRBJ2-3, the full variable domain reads KAGVTQTPRYLIKTRGQQVTLSCSPISGHRSVSWYQQTPGQGLQFLFEYFSETQRNKGNFPGRFSGRQFSNSRSEMNVSTLELGDSALYLCASSLEPPAQYFGPGTRLTVL.